Listed here are 30 T cell receptor beta chains from one sample, sequenced in a study of glioma-infiltrating T cells after dendritic cell vaccination. Using immunoSEQ multiplex PCR, the repertoire was profiled, and TCRdb retains in-frame clones only, with some absent. The table has tens of thousands of clones, around 83% seen once. The sequenced sample was blood, obtained before dendritic cell vaccination. These receptors all come from a human donor with glioblastoma.

The rearrangement joins TRBV10-1 to TRBJ2-5; possible D gene TRBD2, 7 bases. The CDR3 spans 13 residues. Germline values: CDR1 WNHNN, CDR2 SYGVQD (reference sequence). Trimming cost V 11 bases and J 5 bases, with 18 bases left between them. For the CDR3, the DNA is TGCGCCCTAAAAGGGGGGGCGAGGGAGACCCAGTACTTC. It is translated as CALKGGARETQYF.

The chain carries TRBV9 and TRBJ2-1; 9 nucleotides match TRBD2. This CDR3 has 19 amino acids. CDR1 and CDR2 from the germline V gene are SGDLS and YYNGEE. Trimming at V came to 4 bases and at J to 3 bases, leaving 17 bases not matched to a gene. The CDR3 DNA reads TGTGCCAGCAGCCCCTCCCCCGCGGGGGGGCAATTGGTCTACAATGAGCAGTTCTTC. Its translation: CASSPSPAGGQLVYNEQFF.

This clone was picked up a small number of times. CDR3 nucleotide sequence: TGCGCCAGCACTAAAGGGGGGGGAAGTGCCACTGAAGCTTTCTTT. Amino acid sequence: CASTKGGGSATEAFF. This sequence joins TRBV10-1 and TRBJ1-1, with a tentative D call TRBD1 (6 bases). The ends were cut back, 7 bases at V and 4 bases at J, with 19 bases in the middle. The germline gives CDR1 WNHNN, CDR2 SYGVQD (reference sequence). This CDR3 comprises 15 residues.

The chain joins TRBV6-1 to TRBJ1-4; perhaps TRBD1 as D (5 bases). Germline CDR1 reads MNHNS; CDR2 reads SASEGT. Trimming removed 3 bases from V and 10 bases from J, with 12 bases in between. The CDR3 runs 13 residues. Written as DNA, the CDR3 is TGTGCCAGCAGTGAGCGGGGGATCGGAAAACTGTTTTTT. Encoded protein: CASSERGIGKLFF.

The V and J genes are TRBV4-2 and TRBJ2-1, with D possibly being TRBD2 (6 bases). This CDR3 is built from 15 residues. V lost 1 base and J lost 7, with 14 bases in between. The germline V gene encodes CDR1 LGHNA and CDR2 YNFKEQ. The CDR3 bases are TGTGCCAGCAGCCAAGTGGGCGGGAACTTGAATGAGCAGTTCTTC. This encodes CASSQVGGNLNEQFF.

This clone ranks as medium-sized. The chain has TRBV6-1 and TRBJ1-1; 9 bases are a match to TRBD1. Losses at the gene ends were 4 bases for V and 2 bases for J; bases not matched to a gene: 5. Germline loops: CDR1 MNHNS, CDR2 SASEGT. The CDR3 is 15 amino acids. CDR3 DNA sequence: TGTGCCAGCAGTGTGATGACAGGGGGAAACACTGAAGCTTTCTTT. It encodes CASSVMTGGNTEAFF.

The rearrangement joins TRBV10-2 to TRBJ1-1; tentative D call: TRBD1 (5 bases). Trimming cost V 10 bases and J 0 bases, with 12 bases left between them. CDR1 and CDR2 from the germline V gene are WSHSY and SAAADI. This CDR3 has 13 residues. Here the CDR3 DNA reads TGCGCCACCCCGGGGGTTATGAACACTGAAGCTTTCTTT. This translates into CATPGVMNTEAFF.

The CDR3 nucleotides read TGCGCCAGCAGCTTGGACGTGACAGGGCCGAACACTGAAGCTTTCTTT. Protein: CASSLDVTGPNTEAFF. The chain recombines TRBV5-1 with TRBJ1-1; TRBD1 agrees at 7 bases. Germline CDR1 reads SGHRS; CDR2 reads YFSETQ. V dropped 0 bases and J dropped 1; count of bases not matched to a gene: 6. The CDR3 runs to 16 residues.

The J gene is TRBJ2-7, the V gene TRBV7-9, with 10 bases lining up with TRBD1. The CDR3 length is 15 residues. V lost 4 bases, J lost 5 bases, and 8 bases stayed unmatched. Germline V lookup: CDR1 SEHNR, CDR2 FQNEAQ (reference sequence). Here the CDR3 reads CASSSRDRGNHEQYF. CDR3 bases: TGTGCCAGCAGCTCCCGGGACAGGGGAAACCACGAGCAGTACTTC.

V gene TRBV7-2 combines with J gene TRBJ2-3, with 10 bases lining up with TRBD2. This CDR3 is built from 16 residues. The trim removed 2 bases at V and 2 bases at J, leaving 4 bases unmatched. CDR1 and CDR2 from the germline V gene are SGHTA and FQGNSA. CDR3 sequence: CASSLRLAGLTDTQYF. The CDR3 DNA is TGTGCCAGCAGCTTAAGACTAGCGGGCCTCACAGATACGCAGTATTTT.

V gene TRBV28 combines with J gene TRBJ2-1, with TRBD2 matching over 15 bases. CDR1 is MDHEN, CDR2 SYDVKM, per germline. The CDR3 runs 16 residues. V trimming: 7 bases; J trimming: 7 bases; junction bases outside the gene matches: 8. CDR3 DNA: TGTGCCAGCACCGGCGGGACTAGCGGGGGGACAAATGAGCAGTTCTTC. Residues: CASTGGTSGGTNEQFF.

To note about this clone: Other DNA sequences within the sample encode an identical CDR3. The chain combines TRBV7-2 with TRBJ1-2; 9 bases are shared with TRBD1. This CDR3 is built from 15 residues. Germline V lookup: CDR1 SGHTA, CDR2 FQGNSA. Trimming cost V 1 base and J 7 bases; bases outside gene matches: 7. CDR3 amino acids: CASSLVVQGAGGYTF. CDR3 bases: TGTGCCAGCAGCTTAGTCGTACAGGGGGCTGGTGGCTACACCTTC.

This clone was picked up one time. The chain couples TRBV7-2 to TRBJ1-4; 9 nucleotides agree with TRBD1. Germline lookup yields CDR1 SGHTA and CDR2 FQGNSA. This CDR3 contains 15 residues. V shed 5 bases and J 8 bases; nucleotides not matched to a gene: 9. The chain's CDR3 is CASSRQDRGREKLFF. In DNA, the CDR3 is TGTGCCAGCAGCAGACAGGACAGGGGTCGGGAAAAACTGTTTTTT. Combining the CDR3 with reference TRBV7-2 and TRBJ1-4 gives the whole variable domain GAGVSQSPSNKVTEKGKDVELRCDPISGHTALYWYRQSLGQGLEFLIYFQGNSAPDKSGLPSDRFSAERTGGSVSTLTIQRTQQEDSAVYLCASSRQDRGREKLFFGSGTQLSVL.

This sequence joins TRBV6-6 and TRBJ1-1, with a weak D call TRBD1 (5 bases). Trimming left V 7 bases short and J 1 base short, with 10 bases between. Germline CDR1 MNHNY, CDR2 SVGAGI (reference sequence). The CDR3 length is 13 residues. The CDR3 here is CASIPDKNTEAFF. The CDR3, as DNA: TGTGCCAGCATCCCGGACAAGAACACTGAAGCTTTCTTT.

This rearrangement joins TRBV28 to TRBJ2-1, with 8 nucleotides matching TRBD2. Germline V gene data show CDR1 as MDHEN and CDR2 as SYDVKM. The V gene end was trimmed by 7 bases and the J gene end by 7 bases; junction bases not matched to a gene: 12. CDR3 length: 15 residues. The CDR3, as DNA: TGTGCCAGCAACTGGGGCGGGGGGAGATATAATGAGCAGTTCTTC. Translated, it gives CASNWGGGRYNEQFF.

The chain combines TRBV5-1 with TRBJ2-4; D might be TRBD1 (6 bases). The CDR3 loop spans 14 amino acids. The V and J ends lost 4 bases and 8 bases respectively, with 16 bases between them. Germline loops: CDR1 SGHRS, CDR2 YFSETQ. This CDR3 reads CASSAHRQADIQYF. CDR3 nucleotides: TGCGCCAGCAGCGCCCACCGACAGGCCGACATTCAGTACTTC.

The V call is TRBV10-1, the J call TRBJ2-7; 8 nucleotides line up with TRBD2. V dropped 3 bases and J dropped 9; count of bases not matched to a gene: 25. Germline V gene data show CDR1 as WNHNN and CDR2 as SYGVQD (reference sequence). This CDR3 comprises 19 residues. CDR3 nucleotides: TGCGCCAGCAGTGATAACCCGGAGATTATAGCGGGGAGCCTAGAGGGGCAGTACTTC. Residues: CASSDNPEIIAGSLEGQYF.

The chain couples TRBV11-2 to TRBJ1-5; 7 bases are a match to TRBD1. Germline V lookup: CDR1 SGHAT, CDR2 FQNNGV. The V gene end was trimmed by 6 bases and the J gene end by 6 bases; junction bases not matched to a gene: 2. The CDR3 loop spans 12 amino acids. The DNA for the CDR3 is TGTGCCAGCAGTACAGGGGTTCAGCCCCAGCATTTT. This codes for CASSTGVQPQHF.

The CDR3 reads CASKAAGAYEQYF. The CDR3 bases are TGTGCCAGCAAAGCGGCAGGGGCGTACGAGCAGTACTTC. This sequence joins TRBV25-1 and TRBJ2-7, with D possibly being TRBD1 (6 bases). Germline-derived CDR1 and CDR2 are MGHDK and SYGVNS. The V end lost 7 bases, the J end lost 4 bases, and 14 bases lay between the germline ends. The CDR3 sequence is 13 residues long.

V gene TRBV4-1 combines with J gene TRBJ2-3; no definite D call. Germline values: CDR1 MGHRA, CDR2 YSYEKL. V lost 0 bases to trimming and J lost 1 base, with 14 bases between them. This CDR3 is built from 17 residues. CDR3 sequence: CASSQDPNIPGTDTQYF. CDR3 DNA: TGCGCCAGCAGCCAAGATCCGAACATCCCCGGCACAGATACGCAGTATTTT.

The rearrangement links TRBV5-1 to TRBJ2-1; D may be TRBD2 (6 bases). Trimming took 5 bases from V and 5 from J, leaving 14 bases between them. The CDR3 length is 14 residues. CDR1 SGHRS and CDR2 YFSETQ come from the germline V gene. The CDR3 protein is CASSYDGGHNEQFF. In DNA, the CDR3 is TGCGCCAGCAGTTACGACGGGGGACACAATGAGCAGTTCTTC.

The V call is TRBV18, the J call TRBJ2-2; D remains unclear. Per the germline V gene, CDR1 is KGHSH and CDR2 is LQKENI. V gave up 2 bases and J gave up 3 bases, with 7 bases separating them. The CDR3 loop spans 14 amino acids. Written as DNA, the CDR3 is TGTGCCAGCTCACCAGTAGAAGACACCGGGGAGCTGTTTTTT. Its translation: CASSPVEDTGELFF.

V is TRBV5-4 and J is TRBJ2-3, with 8 bases that match TRBD2. CDR1 and CDR2 (germline): SGHNT, YYREEE (reference sequence). The V gene end was trimmed by 1 base and the J gene end by 3 bases; junction bases not matched to a gene: 1. The CDR3 is 14 amino acids. The CDR3 loop reads CASSLSGGTDTQYF. As DNA, the CDR3 is TGTGCCAGCAGCTTGAGCGGGGGTACAGATACGCAGTATTTT.

J is TRBJ1-5 and V is TRBV18; D possibly corresponds to TRBD1 (6 bases). Germline loops: CDR1 KGHSH, CDR2 LQKENI. The CDR3 is 14 amino acids. Trimming stripped 2 bases from V and 1 base from J, with 6 bases between. Here the CDR3 DNA reads TGTGCCAGCTCACCAGGGGGCAGCAATCAGCCCCAGCATTTT. This encodes CASSPGGSNQPQHF. The variable domain in full, with the rest retrieved from reference TRBV18 and TRBJ1-5, is NAGVMQNPRHLVRRRGQEARLRCSPMKGHSHVYWYRQLPEEGLKFMVYLQKENIIDESGMPKERFSAEFPKEGPSILRIQQVVRGDSAAYFCASSPGGSNQPQHFGDGTRLSIL.

This clone appeared a single time. The CDR3, as DNA: TGTGCCAGCAGTTACTCGGGCACGGGATCTGGCTACACCTTC. This sequence encodes CASSYSGTGSGYTF. The chain has TRBV6-5 and TRBJ1-2, with D uncertain. V was pared by 0 bases and J by 7 bases, with 12 bases between. There are 14 residues in the CDR3. Per germline, CDR1 MNHEY and CDR2 SVGAGI.

A note on this clone: The sample holds other DNA sequences that translate to the same CDR3. This chain connects TRBV20-1 to TRBJ1-4, with D uncertain. This CDR3 is built from 8 residues. V dropped 6 bases and J dropped 10 bases, with 3 bases sitting between them. Germline-derived CDR1 and CDR2 are DFQATT and SNEGSKA (reference sequence). The CDR3 DNA reads as TGCAGTGCCGGAAAACTGTTTTTT. It codes for CSAGKLFF.

This clone was detected only a few times. CDR3 amino acids: CSVEGGTSGARYF. The CDR3 bases are TGCAGCGTTGAAGGAGGGACTAGCGGGGCGAGGTACTTC. The chain employs TRBV29-1 and TRBJ2-5, with 13 bases matching TRBD2. In germline, CDR1 is SQVTM, CDR2 ANQGSEA. The CDR3 consists of 13 residues. Losses at the gene ends were 1 base for V and 13 bases for J; bases not matched to a gene: 6. Complete variable domain (other parts from reference TRBV29-1 and TRBJ2-5): SAVISQKPSRDICQRGTSLTIQCQVDSQVTMMFWYRQQPGQSLTLIATANQGSEATYESGFVIDKFPISRPNLTFSTLTVSNMSPEDSSIYLCSVEGGTSGARYFGPGTRLLVL.

The chain links TRBV12-5 to TRBJ1-3; D ambiguous. This CDR3 has 14 amino acids. Trimming cost V 2 bases and J 6 bases, with 11 bases left between them. Germline CDR1 LGHNT, CDR2 FRNRAP. This CDR3 reads CASGLSATLNTIYF. CDR3 in DNA: TGTGCTAGTGGTTTGTCAGCGACGCTAAACACCATATATTTT.

V and J are TRBV30 and TRBJ1-1; D gene ambiguous. V lost 1 base and J 5 bases, leaving 11 bases between the germline ends. Germline V gene sequence: CDR1 GTSNPN, CDR2 SVGIG (reference sequence). The CDR3 runs 13 residues. CDR3 sequence: CAWSGSQWTEAFF. Written as DNA, the CDR3 is TGTGCCTGGAGTGGGTCCCAGTGGACTGAAGCTTTCTTT.

This sequence joins TRBV28 and TRBJ1-5; D not resolved. Trimming left V 7 bases short and J 2 bases short, with 18 bases between. This CDR3 has 16 residues. Per the germline V gene, CDR1 is MDHEN and CDR2 is SYDVKM. CDR3 amino acids: CASKEGFSRGNQPQHF. Here the CDR3 DNA reads TGTGCCAGCAAAGAAGGGTTTTCGCGGGGCAATCAGCCCCAGCATTTT.